What follows is one T cell receptor beta chain and its context. Clones were sequenced by immunoSEQ multiplex PCR, and TCRdb holds only the in-frame ones, with some missing. This repertoire shows about 150,000 clones, 90% found once; its top ten account for 1.5% to 2%. This sample is part of a study of T cell responses to AZD1222 COVID-19 vaccine. CDR3 length: 14 residues. Germline CDR1 is MNHEY and CDR2 is SVGEGT. V lost 6 bases to trimming and J lost 7 bases, with 16 bases between them. This receptor was obtained from an adult in good health. Here the sequenced sample was peripheral blood, taken on day 0 of AZD1222 vaccination. This chain connects TRBV6-2 or TRBV6-3 to TRBJ2-1, with D perhaps being TRBD1 or TRBD2 (5 bases each). CDR3 in DNA: TGTGCCAGCAGCCCCGAGGGACCGGTGAATGAGCAGTTCTTC. Translation: CASSPEGPVNEQFF.